Listed here are 23 T cell receptor beta chains from one sample, sequenced in a study of Graves' ophthalmopathy and Graves' hyperthyroidism. The TCR beta CDR3 regions underwent amplification from RNA transcripts. An initial RT-PCR round employing HTBI primers preceded a second-round multiplex PCR. TCRdb reprocessed the multiplex PCR reads via MiXCR and lists one record per CDR3 protein. The repertoire holds around 400,000 distinct CDR3 sequences, around a fifth seen once, with approximately 3.2% in the top ten. The source material was peripheral blood. These receptors came from a woman between 18 and 30 years old with stable Graves' hyperthyroidism.

In its sample, this clonotype was seen many times. The chain carries TRBV6-5 and TRBJ1-2; 8 nucleotides align to TRBD1. Trimming took 6 bases from V and 5 from J; bases not matched to a gene: 11. Germline CDR1 MNHEY, CDR2 SVGAGI. This CDR3 comprises 15 residues. The CDR3 DNA follows: TGTGCCAGCAGAAAACAGGGGGAAGTTGGGTATGGCTACACCTTC. Amino acid sequence: CASRKQGEVGYGYTF.

The chain recombines TRBV20-1 with TRBJ2-5; no reliable D call. The germline V gene has CDR1 DFQATT and CDR2 SNEGSKA (reference sequence). The CDR3 spans 11 residues. Trimming removed 5 bases from V and 4 bases from J, with 8 bases in between. CDR3 loop: CSASSRETQYF. The CDR3 bases are TGCAGTGCTTCTAGTAGAGAGACCCAGTACTTC.

The chain links TRBV6-1 to TRBJ2-7; 8 bases are a match to TRBD2. Per germline, CDR1 MNHNS and CDR2 SASEGT. V lost 4 bases, J lost 5 bases, and 10 bases stayed unmatched. This CDR3 has 15 amino acids. The CDR3 nucleotides are TGTGCCAGCAGTGTTACCGGGACTAGTCAGAACGAGCAGTACTTC. Translation: CASSVTGTSQNEQYF.

This clonotype was detected ten times or more. Here the CDR3 omits its conserved ending phenylalanine or tryptophan, so a read error is the likely source. This sequence joins TRBV6-1 and TRBJ1-5; 7 nucleotides align to TRBD1. V lost 3 bases, J lost 1 base, and 9 bases stayed unmatched. From germline, CDR1 is MNHNS and CDR2 SASEGT. The CDR3 is 17 amino acids. The CDR3 protein is CASSDDGPGQSNQPQHL. CDR3 nucleotides: TGTGCCAGCAGTGATGACGGGCCGGGACAGAGCAATCAGCCCCAGCATCTT.

This clonotype was recorded at least ten times. The chain joins TRBV29-1 to TRBJ1-1; 7 bases fit TRBD1. Germline loops: CDR1 SQVTM, CDR2 ANQGSEA. The V gene end was trimmed by 7 bases and the J gene end by 4 bases; junction bases not matched to a gene: 9. The length of the CDR3 is 13 residues. CDR3 sequence (DNA): TGCAGCGCCTCTAGACAGGGTGGCACTGAAGCTTTCTTT. Its translation: CSASRQGGTEAFF.

This clonotype has a count of ten or more. The CDR3 region has the DNA TGCAGTGCTATAAAGACAGGGTTTCAGGTGAACACTGAAGCTTTCTTT. This codes for CSAIKTGFQVNTEAFF. The chain employs TRBV20-1 and TRBJ1-1; 7 bases are shared with TRBD1. From germline, CDR1 is DFQATT and CDR2 SNEGSKA (reference sequence). Losses at the gene ends were 4 bases for V and 0 bases for J; bases not matched to a gene: 11. This CDR3 has 16 residues.

The rearrangement joins TRBV12-3 or TRBV12-4 to TRBJ2-5; TRBD2 matches 13 bases. V was pared by 6 bases and J by 2 bases, with 6 bases of the junction left unmatched. There are 16 residues in the CDR3. The CDR3 bases are TGTGCCAGCAGCGCCGGACTAGCGGGAGTACAAGAGACCCAGTACTTC. Its protein is CASSAGLAGVQETQYF.

J is TRBJ1-6 and V is TRBV7-3, with a tentative D call TRBD1 (5 bases). The CDR3 is made up of 20 amino acids. In germline, CDR1 is SGHTA, CDR2 FQGTGA. Trimming stripped 0 bases from V and 0 bases from J, with 18 bases between. Here the CDR3 reads CASSLTPVDTGSSYNSPLHF. The DNA of the CDR3 is TGTGCCAGCAGCTTAACCCCCGTTGATACAGGCAGCTCCTATAATTCACCCCTCCACTTT.

This clonotype has ten or more counts. V and J are TRBV7-9 and TRBJ1-5; 9 nucleotides agree with TRBD1. With V trimmed by 7 bases and J by 5 bases, 3 bases remained unmatched. Germline V gene sequence: CDR1 SEHNR, CDR2 FQNEAQ (reference sequence). There are 13 residues in the CDR3. The CDR3 spells CASKGQGDQPQHF. Here the CDR3 DNA reads TGTGCCAGCAAGGGACAGGGTGATCAGCCCCAGCATTTT.

V gene TRBV6-2 or TRBV6-3 combines with J gene TRBJ1-5; perhaps TRBD1 as D (6 bases). The ends were cut back, 8 bases at V and 8 bases at J, with 22 bases in the middle. The germline V gene has CDR1 MNHEY and CDR2 SVGEGT. The CDR3 runs 15 residues. This CDR3 is CASGTSYSGREPQHF. In nucleotides, the CDR3 is TGTGCCAGCGGGACAAGCTACAGCGGGAGGGAGCCCCAGCATTTT.

In this sample, this clonotype turned up many times. CDR3 nucleotide sequence: TGCGCCAGCAGCCGGGGGGTCCTCTACGAGCAGTACTTC. Protein product: CASSRGVLYEQYF. The rearrangement joins TRBV5-1 to TRBJ2-7, with 7 bases that match TRBD2. The CDR3 consists of 13 residues. Looked up from germline, CDR1 is SGHRS and CDR2 is YFSETQ. J was trimmed by 3 bases and V by 4 bases; bases with no gene match: 4.

This clonotype came up many times. This sequence joins TRBV15 and TRBJ2-7; 8 nucleotides agree with TRBD1. Germline CDR1 is LNHNV and CDR2 is YYDKDF (reference sequence). V dropped 5 bases and J dropped 4; count of bases not matched to a gene: 13. The CDR3 is 16 amino acids. The CDR3 here is CATSYHRGLPPYEQYF. In nucleotides, the CDR3 is TGTGCCACCAGCTATCACAGGGGGTTGCCGCCTTACGAGCAGTACTTC.

J is TRBJ1-2 and V is TRBV2; 9 bases map to TRBD1. J was trimmed by 4 bases and V by 3 bases; bases with no gene match: 9. The V gene's germline CDR1 is SNHLY and CDR2 FYNNEI. This CDR3 region has 16 residues. DNA for the CDR3: TGTGCCAGCAGTGATAAGCGGAGACAGGGGGGCTATGGCTACACCTTC. Amino acid sequence: CASSDKRRQGGYGYTF.

In its sample, this clonotype was seen many times. It may be a read error: a sequence one base away is much more abundant. This chain uses TRBV2 with TRBJ1-2, with TRBD1 matching 7 bases. With V trimmed by 6 bases and J by 2 bases, 0 bases remained unmatched. CDR3 size: 12 residues. The germline V gene encodes CDR1 SNHLY and CDR2 FYNNEI. This CDR3 reads CASRGQNYGYTF. CDR3 DNA sequence: TGTGCCAGCAGGGGACAGAACTATGGCTACACCTTC.

This clonotype was seen a few times. This CDR3 is CASSAAGTGVTQYF. The DNA of the CDR3 is TGTGCCAGCAGCGCGGCAGGGACAGGGGTGACCCAGTACTTC. This rearrangement joins TRBV9 to TRBJ2-5; 10 bases fit TRBD1. Germline values: CDR1 SGDLS, CDR2 YYNGEE. V lost 3 bases to trimming and J lost 7 bases; unmatched junction nucleotides: 6. This CDR3 is 14 amino acids long. Using reference TRBV9 and TRBJ2-5 for the parts outside the CDR3, the full variable domain is DSGVTQTPKHLITATGQRVTLRCSPRSGDLSVYWYQQSLDQGLQFLIQYYNGEERAKGNILERFSAQQFPDLHSELNLSSLELGDSALYFCASSAAGTGVTQYFGPGTRLLVL.

The chain uses TRBV6-1 and TRBJ2-7, with D perhaps assigned TRBD1 or TRBD2 (6 bases each). Germline values: CDR1 MNHNS, CDR2 SASEGT. Trimming pared 5 bases from V and 1 base from J, leaving 15 bases between. The CDR3 length is 15 residues. The CDR3 bases are TGTGCCAGCAGTCGGGATTGGGGGGCGTCCTACGAGCAGTACTTC. Amino acids: CASSRDWGASYEQYF.

This clonotype has at least ten counts. V and J are TRBV12-3 or TRBV12-4 and TRBJ2-5; D not resolved. This CDR3 comprises 10 residues. Trimming left V 8 bases short and J 5 bases short, with 6 bases between. The DNA of the CDR3 is TGTGCCAGCGCACTGGAGACCCAGTACTTC. Translating gives CASALETQYF.

This clonotype was detected many times. The chain has TRBV6-7 and TRBJ1-5, with D possibly being TRBD1 (6 bases). TRBV6-7 is marked as an open reading frame, function uncertain. The CDR3 runs to 16 residues. The V end was cut by 0 bases, the J end by 5 bases, with 14 bases between. This CDR3 is CASSYSTFGGHQPQHF. The CDR3 DNA reads TGTGCCAGCAGTTACTCGACGTTTGGGGGGCATCAGCCCCAGCATTTT.

This chain joins TRBV2 and TRBJ1-6, with unresolved D. CDR3 length: 16 amino acids. Germline V gene lookup returns CDR1 SNHLY and CDR2 FYNNEI. Trimming removed 8 bases from V and 0 bases from J, with 14 bases in between. The DNA for the CDR3 is TGTGCCAGCTTATTGGATGGGAGCTCCTATAATTCACCCCTCCACTTT. It is translated as CASLLDGSSYNSPLHF.

In this sample, this clonotype turned up many times. The rearrangement links TRBV30 to TRBJ2-7; TRBD2 matches at 7 bases. CDR1 and CDR2 (germline): GTSNPN, SVGIG (reference sequence). CDR3 length equals 16 residues. J lost 0 bases, V lost 1 base, and 9 bases had no gene match. The CDR3 nucleotides read TGTGCCTGGAGTGCACGAGCGGGACGTATCTCCTACGAGCAGTACTTC. Translated, it gives CAWSARAGRISYEQYF.

This clonotype was recorded at least ten times. The chain combines TRBV6-2 or TRBV6-3 with TRBJ2-7; D remains ambiguous. Between the trimmed V and J ends, which lost 5 bases and 4 bases, there was a span of 18 bases. Germline assignment: CDR1 MNHEY and CDR2 SVGEGT. CDR3 length: 15 residues. The CDR3 region is CASSRIRSSGYEQYF. CDR3 DNA sequence: TGTGCCAGCAGTAGAATCCGGTCTAGTGGGTACGAGCAGTACTTC.

The rearrangement links TRBV15 to TRBJ2-5, with TRBD1 identical over 11 bases. Germline assignment: CDR1 LNHNV and CDR2 YYDKDF (reference sequence). V shed 4 bases, J shed 3 bases, and the junction held 7 bases outside the gene matches. CDR3 size: 16 residues. CDR3 nucleotides: TGTGCCACCAGCAAGCAACCGGGACAGGGGGAAGAGACCCAGTACTTC. Translation: CATSKQPGQGEETQYF.

The rearrangement joins TRBV6-5 to TRBJ1-1, with TRBD1 matching 9 bases. The V and J ends lost 4 bases and 5 bases, in that order; junction bases with no gene match: 8. Germline CDR1 is MNHEY and CDR2 is SVGAGI. The CDR3 contains 15 residues. As DNA, the CDR3 is TGTGCCAGCAGTTGGCATAGGGACAGGGAGACTGAAGCTTTCTTT. It encodes CASSWHRDRETEAFF.